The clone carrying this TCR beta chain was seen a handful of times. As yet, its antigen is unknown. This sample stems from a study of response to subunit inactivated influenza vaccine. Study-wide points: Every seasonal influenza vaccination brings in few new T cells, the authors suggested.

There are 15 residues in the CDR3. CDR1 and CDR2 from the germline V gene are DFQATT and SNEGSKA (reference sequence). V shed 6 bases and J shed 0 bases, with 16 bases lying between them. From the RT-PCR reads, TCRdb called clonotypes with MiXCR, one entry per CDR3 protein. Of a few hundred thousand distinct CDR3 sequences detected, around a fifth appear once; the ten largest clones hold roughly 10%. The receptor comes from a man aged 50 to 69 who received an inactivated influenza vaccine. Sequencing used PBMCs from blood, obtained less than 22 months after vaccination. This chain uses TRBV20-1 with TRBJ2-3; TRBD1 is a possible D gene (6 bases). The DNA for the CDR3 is TGCAGTGCCCAAGTTGGGACAACTAGCACAGATACGCAGTATTTT. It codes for CSAQVGTTSTDTQYF.